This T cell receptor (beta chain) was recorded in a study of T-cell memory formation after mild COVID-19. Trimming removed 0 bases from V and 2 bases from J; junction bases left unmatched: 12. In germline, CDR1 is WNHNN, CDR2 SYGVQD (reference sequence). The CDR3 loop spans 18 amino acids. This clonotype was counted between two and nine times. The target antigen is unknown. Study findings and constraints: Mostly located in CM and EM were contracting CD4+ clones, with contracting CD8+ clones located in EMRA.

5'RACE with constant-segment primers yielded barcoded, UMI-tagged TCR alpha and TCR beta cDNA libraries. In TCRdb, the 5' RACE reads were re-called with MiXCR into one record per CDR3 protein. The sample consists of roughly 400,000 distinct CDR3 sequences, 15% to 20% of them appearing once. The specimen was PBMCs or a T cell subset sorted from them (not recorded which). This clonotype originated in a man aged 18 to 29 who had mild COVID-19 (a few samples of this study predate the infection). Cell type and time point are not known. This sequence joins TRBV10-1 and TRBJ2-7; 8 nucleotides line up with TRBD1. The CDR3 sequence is CASSESTSGGMRTYEQYF. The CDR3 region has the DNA TGCGCCAGCAGTGAGTCGACGTCAGGGGGCATGAGGACCTACGAGCAGTACTTC.